The TCR beta chain described here comes from a study of response to subunit inactivated influenza vaccine. This CDR3 has 12 amino acids. Germline V gives CDR1 SGHTA, CDR2 FQGNSA. V gave up 4 bases and J gave up 10 bases, with 11 bases separating them. From the RT-PCR reads, TCRdb called clonotypes with MiXCR, one entry per CDR3 protein. The sample records hundreds of thousands of distinct CDR3 sequences, approximately 11% being singletons. The sample was also reused in another study, on T cells expressing NK-cell markers. From that paper: UMI-tagged 5'RACE template switching yielded the TCR beta cDNA. Sorted CD3+CD56-NKG2C+, CD3+CD56+NKG2C- and CD3+CD56+NKG2C+ T cells were the source of the TCR beta repertoires. The eight sequenced donors comprised seven who were HCMV-seropositive and one who was seronegative. The study found dominant NKG2C+ clonotypes at roughly 1.0-8% of CD8+ T cells in several donors. In a handful of donors, dominant clonotypes made up roughly 28.3-65% of CD3+CD56-NKG2C+ cells.

This specimen consisted of PBMCs from blood, obtained on the day of vaccination. J is TRBJ2-1 and V is TRBV7-2; possible D gene TRBD1, 5 bases. The TCR originated in a man aged 50 to 60 who received an inactivated influenza vaccine. The CDR3 protein is CASSSVGLEQFF. As DNA, the CDR3 is TGTGCCAGCAGCTCAGTGGGGCTCGAGCAGTTCTTC.